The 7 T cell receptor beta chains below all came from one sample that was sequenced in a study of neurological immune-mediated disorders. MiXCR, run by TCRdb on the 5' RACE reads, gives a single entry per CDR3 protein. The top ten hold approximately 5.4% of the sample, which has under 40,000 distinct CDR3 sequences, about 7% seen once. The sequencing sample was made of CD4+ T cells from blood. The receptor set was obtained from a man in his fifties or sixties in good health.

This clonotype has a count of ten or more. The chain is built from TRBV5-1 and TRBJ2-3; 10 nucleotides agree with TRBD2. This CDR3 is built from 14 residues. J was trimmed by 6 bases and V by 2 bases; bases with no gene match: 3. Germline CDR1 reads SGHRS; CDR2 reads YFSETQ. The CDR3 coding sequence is TGCGCCAGCAGCTTACTAGCGGGGCTGGATACGCAGTATTTT. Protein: CASSLLAGLDTQYF.

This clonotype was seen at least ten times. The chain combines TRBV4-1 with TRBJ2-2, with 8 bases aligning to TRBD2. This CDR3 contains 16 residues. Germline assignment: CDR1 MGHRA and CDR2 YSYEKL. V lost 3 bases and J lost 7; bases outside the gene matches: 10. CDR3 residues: CASSHIRSGSNGELFF. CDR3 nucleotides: TGCGCCAGCAGCCACATCCGGAGCGGGAGTAACGGGGAGCTGTTTTTT.

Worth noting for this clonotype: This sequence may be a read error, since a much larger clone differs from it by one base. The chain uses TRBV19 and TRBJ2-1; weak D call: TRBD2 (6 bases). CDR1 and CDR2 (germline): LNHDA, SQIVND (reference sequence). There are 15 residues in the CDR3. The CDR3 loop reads CDSSIAAASYNEQFF. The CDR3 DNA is TGTGACAGTAGTATAGCGGCGGCCTCCTACAATGAGCAGTTCTTC.

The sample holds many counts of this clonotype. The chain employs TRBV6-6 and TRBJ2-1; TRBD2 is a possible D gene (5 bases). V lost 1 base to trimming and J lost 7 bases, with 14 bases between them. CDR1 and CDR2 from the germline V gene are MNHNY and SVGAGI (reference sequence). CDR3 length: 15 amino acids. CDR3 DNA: TGTGCCAGCAGTTACTACGAGGGAGAGAAAAATGAGCAGTTCTTC. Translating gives CASSYYEGEKNEQFF.

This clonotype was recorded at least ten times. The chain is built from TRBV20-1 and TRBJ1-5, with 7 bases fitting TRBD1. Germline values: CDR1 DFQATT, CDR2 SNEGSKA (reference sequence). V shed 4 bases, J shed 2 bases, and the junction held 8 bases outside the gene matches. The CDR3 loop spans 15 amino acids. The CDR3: CSAIALGQGNQPQHF. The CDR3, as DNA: TGCAGTGCTATTGCCCTAGGACAGGGCAATCAGCCCCAGCATTTT.

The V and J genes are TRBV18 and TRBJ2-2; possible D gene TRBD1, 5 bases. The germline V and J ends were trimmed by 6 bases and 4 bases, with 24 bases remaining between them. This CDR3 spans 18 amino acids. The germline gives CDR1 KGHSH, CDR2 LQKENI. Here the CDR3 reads CASSRAWIQEAATGELFF. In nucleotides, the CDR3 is TGTGCCAGCTCCAGGGCCTGGATACAAGAGGCCGCCACCGGGGAGCTGTTTTTT.

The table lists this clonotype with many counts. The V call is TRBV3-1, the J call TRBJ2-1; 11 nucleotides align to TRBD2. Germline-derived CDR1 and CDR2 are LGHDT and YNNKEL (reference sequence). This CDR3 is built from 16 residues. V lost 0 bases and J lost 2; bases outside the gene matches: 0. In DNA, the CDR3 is TGTGCCAGCAGCCAAGAGGGACTAGCGGCCTACAATGAGCAGTTCTTC. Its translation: CASSQEGLAAYNEQFF.